These T cell receptor beta chains were read from a single sample in a study of monozygotic twins with inflammatory bowel disease. Following a re-call of the 5' RACE reads, TCRdb has one entry per CDR3 protein and lacks DNA. The table gives a few hundred thousand distinct CDR3 sequences; the top ten clones make up about 2.5% of it. The source material was blood. The receptors shown here come from a human donor with ulcerative colitis or Crohn's disease, or a healthy co-twin of an affected twin (not recorded which). CDR3s include the opening cysteine and the closing phenylalanine or tryptophan.

len | j_gene | v_gene | CDR3aa
16 | TRBJ2-6 | TRBV28 | CASSSGTSSGANVLTF
17 | TRBJ2-3 | TRBV24-1 | CATSDPRLAESTDTQYF
14 | TRBJ2-5 | TRBV7-9 | CASSTTGLQETQYF
15 | TRBJ1-4 | TRBV29-1 | CSVVLGLTTNEKLFF
16 | TRBJ1-6 | TRBV4-1 | CASSQEHLYYNSPLHF
15 | TRBJ2-7 | TRBV7-9 | CASSLLDSQTYEQYF
14 | TRBJ2-1 | TRBV6-2/TRBV6-3 | CASSSILESNEQFF
14 | TRBJ2-7 | TRBV27 | CASSFGDFSYEQYF
12 | TRBJ1-5 | TRBV12-3/TRBV12-4 | CASSLGPEPQHF
14 | TRBJ1-1 | TRBV6-1 | CASTPEGVSTEAFF
17 | TRBJ2-1 | TRBV6-2/TRBV6-3 | CASSYAGLAGTRNEQFF
14 | TRBJ2-5 | TRBV5-1 | CASSLGGTEETQYF
15 | TRBJ2-2 | TRBV29-1 | CSVEESTGRLGELFF
14 | TRBJ2-7 | TRBV7-9 | CASSELGPSYEQYF
15 | TRBJ2-1 | TRBV7-2 | CASSQGQGVNNEQFF
16 | TRBJ2-1 | TRBV5-1 | CASSLGSASGGNEQFF
12 | TRBJ1-2 | TRBV5-6 | CASSGSGTEDTF
14 | TRBJ2-1 | TRBV19 | CASKVAGGNNEQFF
14 | TRBJ2-1 | TRBV19 | CASSIQGPYNEQFF
17 | TRBJ2-5 | TRBV12-3/TRBV12-4 | CASSLGTSGGFQETQYF
14 | TRBJ1-2 | TRBV20-1 | CSAKGHITNYGYTF
14 | TRBJ1-1 | TRBV29-1 | CSVKRVQGTTEAFF
18 | TRBJ1-3 | TRBV29-1 | CSVPPLQGVLDSGNTIYF
15 | TRBJ2-1 | TRBV19 | CASSTTSGGFNEQFF
14 | TRBJ1-1 | TRBV7-2 | CASSLTVRLTEAFF